This entry concerns a single T cell receptor beta chain. The record originates from a study of regulatory T cells in long-lasting Graves disease. Time point reported: newly diagnosed GD, antithyroid drugs for less than 3 months. From RNA extracted from PBMCs, the TCR library was made. Combining iRepertoire HTBI primers with Arm-PCR of CDR3 regions, the authors built TCR beta libraries. TCRdb itself ran the multiplex PCR reads through MiXCR, one entry per CDR3 protein. The sample holds hundreds of thousands of distinct CDR3 sequences, roughly 16% seen once. Trimming shortened V by 7 bases and J by 4 bases, and 17 bases separated the two germline ends. The V gene's germline CDR1 is MNHNS and CDR2 SASEGT. The CDR3 is made up of 15 amino acids.

The chain links TRBV6-1 to TRBJ1-3, with D uncertain. This clonotype originated in a female donor with Graves disease. The specimen was peripheral blood mononuclear cells (PBMCs), collected at new diagnosis, from a patient treated with antithyroid drugs. The CDR3, as DNA: TGTGCCAGCACCATAGACACCAAAGGAGGAAACACCATATATTTT. It is translated as CASTIDTKGGNTIYF.